This T cell receptor (beta chain) was obtained from a study of technical replicates of blood from a handful of donors (dated by TCRdb to the late 2010s). To prepare the library, the immunoSEQ multiplex PCR assay was applied. TCRdb limited this immuneACCESS table to in-frame rearrangements with V and J called. A share of clones is missing; checked studies link under half to unresolved V genes, and the rest is unexplained. Counted in this sample were more than 65,000 clones; about 97% of them appeared once. The ten largest clones represent about 0.29% of the sample. The CDR3, from cysteine to phenylalanine, totals 14 residues. Only the CDR3 portion is preserved as DNA: 42 bases, with reading frame beginning at the first base. CDR1 and CDR2 are read off the germline V gene (reference sequence) as LNHDA and SQIVND. Deletion took 1 base off V and 9 bases off J, with a span of 14 bases between the germline ends.

Details on this clone: What this receptor recognizes is not known. There are no base qualities to consult, and no much larger clone falls within one base.

This TCR was sampled from a human donor in good health. Specimen: T cells isolated from PBMCs. This chain is built from TRBV19 and TRBJ2-3; TRBD2 could be the D gene, as 6 bases match. The CDR3 region has the sequence CASSIVREIETQYF. Here is the DNA: TGTGCCAGTAGTATAGTCCGGGAGATCGAGACGCAGTATTTT.